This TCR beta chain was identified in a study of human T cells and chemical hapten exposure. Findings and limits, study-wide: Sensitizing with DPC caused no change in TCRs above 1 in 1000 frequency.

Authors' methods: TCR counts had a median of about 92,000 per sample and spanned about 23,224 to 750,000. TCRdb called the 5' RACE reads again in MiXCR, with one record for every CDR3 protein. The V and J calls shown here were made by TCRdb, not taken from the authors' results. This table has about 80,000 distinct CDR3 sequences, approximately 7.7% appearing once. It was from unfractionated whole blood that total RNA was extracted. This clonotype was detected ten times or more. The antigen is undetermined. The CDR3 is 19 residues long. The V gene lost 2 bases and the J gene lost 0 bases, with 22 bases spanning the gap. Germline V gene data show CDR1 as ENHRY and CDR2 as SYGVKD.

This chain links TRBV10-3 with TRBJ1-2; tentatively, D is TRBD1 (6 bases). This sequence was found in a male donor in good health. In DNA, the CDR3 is TGTGCCATCAGTGAGCCCCACGGACAGACCGAAACAACTAACTATGGCTACACCTTC. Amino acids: CAISEPHGQTETTNYGYTF.